This is a list of T cell receptor beta chains from one sample in a study of cytotoxic CD8 clonotypes in ibrutinib-treated CLL. Profiling relied on immunoSEQ multiplex PCR, and the TCRdb table lists in-frame clones only, not all of them. The sample has about 39,000 clones, 55% to 80% seen once. This material consisted of PBMCs, taken at disease progression, from a patient treated with ibrutinib. These receptors were obtained from a human donor with chronic lymphocytic leukemia. Both conserved end residues are part of each CDR3. Each record gives: D gene, V gene, J gene, clone size, CDR3 DNA, CDR3 protein. The D gene is left open where the match is weak. Only part of the rows carry a size: once, few, many, or a class if the clone is expanded.

-	TRBV5-5	TRBJ2-3	-	TGTGCCAGCAGCTTCCTGGCGGAGGGAGATACGCAGTATTTT	CASSFLAEGDTQYF
-	TRBV28	TRBJ2-7	medium-sized	TGTGCCAGCAGTTTACGACCCGGGGAGGACTCCTACGAGCAGTACTTC	CASSLRPGEDSYEQYF
-	TRBV10-3	TRBJ2-1	-	TGTGCCATCAGTGGGGCAGACTCCAATGAGCAGTTCTTC	CAISGADSNEQFF
-	TRBV28	TRBJ2-5	-	TGTGCCAGAGACAGCCCGCCGATTAAAGTGGCCCAGTACTTC	CARDSPPIKVAQYF
TRBD2	TRBV11-3	TRBJ2-1	-	TGTGCCAGCAGCTTAGGGGCTAGCGGGAGCAATGAGCAGTTCTTC	CASSLGASGSNEQFF
TRBD2	TRBV30	TRBJ2-7	-	TGTGCCTGGAGTGTACGGGGACTAGCGGGGTACGAGCAGTACTTC	CAWSVRGLAGYEQYF
-	TRBV5-1	TRBJ2-1	-	TGCGCCAGCAGCTCGCGCAGTAACTCCTACAATGAGCAGTTCTTC	CASSSRSNSYNEQFF
-	TRBV14	TRBJ1-1	-	TGTGCCAGCAGCCAGACCAGCCAGCCTTTCTTT	CASSQTSQPFF
-	TRBV27	TRBJ2-7	-	TGTGCCAGCAGTCCGACAGCGAGCTCCTACGAGCAGTACTTC	CASSPTASSYEQYF
-	TRBV18	TRBJ2-1	-	TGTGCCAGCTCACCACCGTCCATCGGTGAGCAGTTCTTC	CASSPPSIGEQFF
TRBD2	TRBV5-1	TRBJ2-1	-	TGCGCCAGCAGCTTGGGGGGCGGGAGTAATGAGCAGTTCTTC	CASSLGGGSNEQFF
TRBD1	TRBV15	TRBJ2-2	-	TGTGCCACCAGCAGAGATTGGACAGGGACGACCGGGGAGCTGTTTTTT	CATSRDWTGTTGELFF
-	TRBV28	TRBJ1-4	-	TGTGCCAGCAGTACTCCGGGGGCGGGTGAAAAACTGTTTTTT	CASSTPGAGEKLFF
-	TRBV28	TRBJ2-7	-	TGTGCCAGCAGTCAGACGGGGTACGAGCAGTACTTC	CASSQTGYEQYF
-	TRBV5-4	TRBJ2-3	few	TGTGCCAGCGGGAGTCGTACAGATACGCAGTATTTT	CASGSRTDTQYF
-	TRBV7-9	TRBJ2-2	few	TGTGCCAGCAGTATCGGTGCGAACACCGGGGAGCTGTTTTTT	CASSIGANTGELFF
TRBD1	TRBV19	TRBJ2-7	-	TGTGCCAGTAGTGTCCGGGACAGCTACGAGCAGTACTTC	CASSVRDSYEQYF
-	TRBV11-3	TRBJ2-1	-	TGTGCCAGCAGCCCGGTCGGGCGTCCCAATGAGCAGTTCTTC	CASSPVGRPNEQFF
TRBD1	TRBV29-1	TRBJ1-6	-	TGCAGCGTACAGGGGCGGGAGGATTCACCCCTCCACTTT	CSVQGREDSPLHF
-	TRBV25-1	TRBJ2-5	-	TGTGCCAGCAGTGAACCTTCCGGAAAAGAGACCCAGTACTTC	CASSEPSGKETQYF
TRBD2	TRBV9	TRBJ2-7	-	TGTGCCAGCAGCTCCACTCCCGGGGGGGCCTACGAGCAGTACTTC	CASSSTPGGAYEQYF
-	TRBV7-9	TRBJ1-2	-	TGTGCCAGCAGCCCGGGACTGAACTATGGCTACACCTTC	CASSPGLNYGYTF
TRBD2	TRBV28	TRBJ2-7	-	TGTGCCAGCAGTTTACGCCCTAGCGGGAGGGCCTACGAGCAGTACTTC	CASSLRPSGRAYEQYF
-	TRBV6-1	TRBJ2-7	-	TGTGCCAGCAGGCAACTGGAATACGAGCAGTACTTC	CASRQLEYEQYF
TRBD1	TRBV6-5	TRBJ1-5	-	TGTGCCAGCAGCCGGGACAGGGGATTTTCGGAGCCCCAGCATTTT	CASSRDRGFSEPQHF
-	TRBV30	TRBJ2-1	-	TGTGCCTGGAGTGAGCAGGGGAATGAGCAGTTCTTC	CAWSEQGNEQFF
TRBD1	TRBV18	TRBJ1-2	-	TGTGCCAGCTCACCGGATCAGGGGGCCCATGGCTACACCTTC	CASSPDQGAHGYTF
TRBD2	TRBV11-3	TRBJ2-1	-	TGTGCCAGCAGCTCCCGAACGACTAGCGTCCACAATGAGCAGTTCTTC	CASSSRTTSVHNEQFF